The 29 T cell receptor beta chains below all came from one sample that was sequenced in a study of control samples from healthy donors and cancer patients. Some clones are missing from TCRdb's copy, which holds only in-frame ones; the method was immunoSEQ multiplex PCR. Among 100,000 to 150,000 clones listed, roughly 84% were seen once. The source material was blood. These receptors all come from a man aged 35-49 years in good health.

V and J are TRBV11-2 and TRBJ2-3; D ambiguous. V was shortened by 1 base and J by 0 bases, with 2 bases between the two germline ends. Germline V lookup: CDR1 SGHAT, CDR2 FQNNGV. The CDR3 has 13 residues. CDR3 DNA: TGTGCCAGCAGCTTAGGTAGCACAGATACGCAGTATTTT. Its translation is CASSLGSTDTQYF.

This clone was recorded only once. V usage is TRBV5-4 and J usage is TRBJ1-2, with unresolved D. This CDR3 is built from 14 residues. Germline CDR1 SGHNT, CDR2 YYREEE (reference sequence). Deletions cut 0 bases from V and 8 bases from J, with 14 bases between. The CDR3 bases are TGTGCCAGCAGCTTGGACGGACCCTCGAGGGGCTACACCTTC. Translated, it gives CASSLDGPSRGYTF. Complete variable domain (other parts from reference TRBV5-4 and TRBJ1-2): ETGVTQSPTHLIKTRGQQVTLRCSSQSGHNTVSWYQQALGQGPQFIFQYYREEENGRGNFPPRFSGLQFPNYSSELNVNALELDDSALYLCASSLDGPSRGYTFGSGTRLTVV.

The chain is built from TRBV4-3 and TRBJ1-1; D perhaps matches TRBD1 (5 bases). V lost 0 bases and J lost 0, with 8 bases in between. The germline gives CDR1 LGHNA, CDR2 YSLEER. The CDR3 is 15 residues long. The CDR3 coding sequence is TGCGCCAGCAGCCAAGAAAGGGGTTTGAACACTGAAGCTTTCTTT. Its translation is CASSQERGLNTEAFF.

In its sample, this clone was seen once. The chain is built from TRBV14 and TRBJ1-2; possible D gene TRBD1, 6 bases. CDR3 length: 13 amino acids. Trimming removed 3 bases at V and 5 bases at J, with 10 bases between. CDR1 and CDR2 (germline): SGHDN, FVKESK. CDR3 nucleotides: TGTGCCAGCAGCCACCGCAGGGGATATGGCTACACCTTC. Encoded protein: CASSHRRGYGYTF.

The chain uses TRBV3-1 (or the pseudogene TRBV3-2) and TRBJ2-3, with TRBD2 as a possible D gene (6 bases). This CDR3 has 15 residues. Looked up from germline, CDR1 is LGHDT and CDR2 is YNNKEL (reference sequence). V lost 1 base, J lost 3 bases, and 11 bases lay in between. The CDR3 sequence: CASSQGSSGTDTQYF. The DNA of the CDR3 is TGTGCCAGCAGCCAAGGTAGTAGCGGAACAGATACGCAGTATTTT.

This chain joins TRBV19 and TRBJ2-7, with D possibly TRBD1 on 5 matching bases. Trimming took off 4 bases at V and 4 bases at J, with 14 bases between the two ends. CDR1 is LNHDA, CDR2 SQIVND, per germline (reference sequence). The CDR3 runs 14 residues. The CDR3 DNA follows: TGTGCCAGTAGTAATCAGGGCAAGTTATACGAGCAGTACTTC. Protein: CASSNQGKLYEQYF. Looking up the rest from reference TRBV19 and TRBJ2-7 gives the full variable domain: DGGITQSPKYLFRKEGQNVTLSCEQNLNHDAMYWYRQDPGQGLRLIYYSQIVNDFQKGDIAEGYSVSREKKESFPLTVTSAQKNPTAFYLCASSNQGKLYEQYFGPGTRLTVT.

The V call is TRBV11-3, the J call TRBJ1-1; D is undetermined. The V end was cut by 0 bases, the J end by 6 bases, with 17 bases between. CDR3 length equals 16 residues. In germline, CDR1 is SGHNT, CDR2 YENEEA. In nucleotides, the CDR3 is TGTGCCAGCAGCTTAGATGGCCGGGCGGGGAGGGCTGAAGCTTTCTTT. Its translation: CASSLDGRAGRAEAFF.

The chain is built from TRBV10-3 and TRBJ1-2; 7 bases line up with TRBD1. Germline assignment: CDR1 ENHRY and CDR2 SYGVKD. The V and J ends lost 6 bases and 5 bases, in that order; junction bases with no gene match: 6. This CDR3 comprises 13 residues. CDR3 region: CAIRRQGSYGYTF. The CDR3 DNA is TGTGCCATCAGGAGACAGGGATCTTATGGCTACACCTTC.

V is TRBV19 and J is TRBJ1-1, with 10 bases identical to TRBD1. After removal of 7 bases from V and 1 base from J, the junction contained 9 bases not matched to a gene. Germline CDR1 reads LNHDA; CDR2 reads SQIVND (reference sequence). CDR3 length: 16 amino acids. The CDR3 nucleotides read TGTGCCAGTATTAGAGACAGGGGGCCGGGGAACACTGAAGCTTTCTTT. This encodes CASIRDRGPGNTEAFF.

This chain uses TRBV6-2 or TRBV6-3 with TRBJ1-1, with D unclear. The V and J ends lost 5 bases and 5 bases respectively, with 9 bases between them. This CDR3 is built from 12 residues. The germline V gene has CDR1 MNHEY and CDR2 SVGEGT. CDR3 sequence reads: CASSKFGTEAFF. In nucleotides, the CDR3 is TGTGCCAGCAGTAAGTTCGGGACTGAAGCTTTCTTT.

The chain links TRBV6-2 or TRBV6-3 to TRBJ2-3; 8 positions agree with TRBD2. V was clipped by 6 bases and J by 6 bases; unmatched bases: 8. Germline CDR1 and CDR2: MNHEY and SVGEGT. The length of the CDR3 is 14 residues. CDR3 bases: TGTGCCAGCAGCGAGGCGGGGGGAAGGGATACGCAGTATTTT. It codes for CASSEAGGRDTQYF.

The V call is TRBV7-9, the J call TRBJ1-2; maybe TRBD1 (5 bases). CDR1 and CDR2 (germline): SEHNR, FQNEAQ (reference sequence). V dropped 1 base and J dropped 4 bases, with 10 bases sitting between them. The CDR3 covers 14 residues. The CDR3 coding sequence is TGTGCCAGCAGCTTAGGGGACGGCTCCTATGGCTACACCTTC. It specifies CASSLGDGSYGYTF.

The gene calls are TRBV11-2 and TRBJ1-1; possibly TRBD1 for D (5 bases). CDR1 and CDR2 (germline): SGHAT, FQNNGV. Trimming removed 5 bases at V and 14 bases at J, with 18 bases between. CDR3 length: 12 amino acids. CDR3 loop: CASSRMGGPDFF. DNA for the CDR3: TGTGCCAGCAGCCGTATGGGGGGACCGGACTTCTTT.

The rearrangement uses TRBV9 and TRBJ1-1; D is undetermined. Per germline, CDR1 SGDLS and CDR2 YYNGEE. The CDR3 sequence is 15 residues long. The V end was cut by 0 bases, the J end by 2 bases, with 11 bases between. Here the CDR3 DNA reads TGTGCCAGCAGCGTAGATCAGCACCTTAACACTGAAGCTTTCTTT. Its translation is CASSVDQHLNTEAFF.

This chain links TRBV5-1 with TRBJ2-7, with 9 bases fitting TRBD2. The germline CDR1 and CDR2 sequences are SGHRS and YFSETQ. The CDR3 sequence is 15 residues long. V dropped 4 bases and J dropped 0; count of bases not matched to a gene: 5. CDR3 amino acids: CASSTQRGASYEQYF. As DNA, the CDR3 is TGCGCCAGCAGCACCCAGCGGGGGGCCTCCTACGAGCAGTACTTC.

The chain is built from TRBV3-1 (or the pseudogene TRBV3-2) and TRBJ2-7; D unresolved. The CDR3 is 12 residues long. In germline, CDR1 is LGHDT, CDR2 YNNKEL (reference sequence). V was trimmed by 4 bases and J by 2 bases, leaving 6 bases between them. CDR3: CASSLRTYEQYF. CDR3 nucleotides: TGTGCCAGCAGCCTACGGACCTACGAGCAGTACTTC.

The J gene is TRBJ2-2, the V gene TRBV19; D gene unclear. There are 13 residues in the CDR3. Trimming took off 3 bases at V and 7 bases at J, with 9 bases between the two ends. Germline CDR1 and CDR2: LNHDA and SQIVND (reference sequence). CDR3 sequence: CASSMDRVGELFF. The CDR3, as DNA: TGTGCCAGTAGTATGGATAGGGTCGGGGAGCTGTTTTTT.

This rearrangement joins TRBV5-1 to TRBJ1-4; D gene uncertain. The ends were cut back, 0 bases at V and 7 bases at J, with 13 bases in the middle. The germline gives CDR1 SGHRS, CDR2 YFSETQ. This CDR3 contains 15 residues. CDR3 in DNA: TGCGCCAGCAGCTTGGGTGTGGGCCGAATTGAAAAACTGTTTTTT. Amino acid sequence: CASSLGVGRIEKLFF.

Note on this clone: At one end, the junction sequence differs from germline, possibly due to a read error. V gene TRBV5-8 combines with J gene TRBJ1-2, with a weak D call TRBD1 (6 bases). CDR3 length: 14 residues. Germline V lookup: CDR1 SGHTS, CDR2 YDEGEE. Here the CDR3 reads CASSLDLWGAQGAF. The CDR3, as DNA: TGTGCCAGCAGCTTGGACTTGTGGGGGGCTCAAGGGGCCTTC.

The CDR3 region is CASSTRLAGPTDTQYF. The CDR3 DNA reads TGTGCCAGCAGCACGCGACTAGCGGGACCCACAGATACGCAGTATTTT. The chain has TRBV7-2 and TRBJ2-3; 11 bases align to TRBD2. V lost 5 bases and J lost 2; bases outside the gene matches: 6. The CDR3 has 16 amino acids. Per the germline V gene, CDR1 is SGHTA and CDR2 is FQGNSA.

V gene TRBV24-1 combines with J gene TRBJ1-5; D is unclear. With 4 bases removed from V and 0 bases from J, the gap between germline ends came to 6 bases. This CDR3 has 14 amino acids. Germline V gene data show CDR1 as KGHDR and CDR2 as SFDVKD. The CDR3 spells CATSDVDSNQPQHF. As DNA, the CDR3 is TGTGCCACCAGTGACGTGGATAGCAATCAGCCCCAGCATTTT.

The chain uses TRBV14 and TRBJ2-4; D tentatively reads TRBD1 or TRBD2 (5 bases each). Germline lookup yields CDR1 SGHDN and CDR2 FVKESK. The ends were cut back, 4 bases at V and 0 bases at J, with 16 bases in the middle. This CDR3 is built from 17 residues. In DNA form, the CDR3 reads TGTGCCAGCAGCCGGGTGGGGACCTACAAAGCCAAAAACATTCAGTACTTC. Translating gives CASSRVGTYKAKNIQYF.

This clone was counted once. The chain uses TRBV11-3 and TRBJ1-5; TRBD1 matches at 7 bases. V lost 4 bases, J lost 4 bases, and 7 bases stayed unmatched. The V gene's germline CDR1 is SGHNT and CDR2 YENEEA. CDR3 length: 15 amino acids. The CDR3, as DNA: TGTGCCAGCAGCTCCGGGGGGACAGCTAATCAGCCCCAGCATTTT. Encoded protein: CASSSGGTANQPQHF.

This clone has only a few counts. The chain links TRBV5-1 to TRBJ2-5; D is ambiguous. V was shortened by 5 bases and J by 2 bases, with 10 bases between the two germline ends. Germline CDR1 and CDR2: SGHRS and YFSETQ. The CDR3 is made up of 13 amino acids. The CDR3: CASRWLGQETQYF. CDR3 nucleotides: TGCGCCAGCAGGTGGTTGGGACAAGAGACCCAGTACTTC.

The chain has TRBV14 and TRBJ2-3; D gene ambiguous. V lost 2 bases and J lost 4, with 22 bases in between. The CDR3 is 18 amino acids. Germline values: CDR1 SGHDN, CDR2 FVKESK. Written as DNA, the CDR3 is TGTGCCAGCAGCCAACCGCAGGCGGCTTCACCTAGGGCAGATACGCAGTATTTT. Translation: CASSQPQAASPRADTQYF.

The V and J genes are TRBV15 and TRBJ1-4; 9 bases match TRBD1. V lost 2 bases, J lost 7 bases, and 2 bases stayed unmatched. This CDR3 region has 14 residues. Looked up from germline, CDR1 is LNHNV and CDR2 is YYDKDF (reference sequence). This CDR3 is CATSRQGQGEKLFF. In DNA, the CDR3 is TGTGCCACCAGCAGACAGGGACAGGGTGAAAAACTGTTTTTT.

This chain joins TRBV18 and TRBJ2-6; 9 nucleotides agree with TRBD1. The junction had 6 bases not matched to a gene; V was cut back by 9 bases and J by 0 bases. The CDR3 extends over 16 amino acids. In germline, CDR1 is KGHSH, CDR2 LQKENI. CDR3 in amino acids: CASTTGGSSGANVLTF. The CDR3 DNA follows: TGTGCCAGTACGACAGGGGGGAGCTCTGGGGCCAACGTCCTGACTTTC.

The V gene is TRBV6-5, the J gene TRBJ2-7, with D possibly being TRBD1 or TRBD2 (5 bases each). This CDR3 contains 16 residues. Germline V lookup: CDR1 MNHEY, CDR2 SVGAGI. The ends were cut back, 2 bases at V and 7 bases at J, with 21 bases in the middle. CDR3 coding DNA: TGTGCCAGCAGTTACGACCGAAGAGGGCCAGAGGGGGAGCAGTACTTC. It yields the protein CASSYDRRGPEGEQYF.

V and J are TRBV7-2 and TRBJ1-5; 7 nucleotides line up with TRBD1. The CDR3 is 14 amino acids. Losses at the gene ends were 6 bases for V and 4 bases for J; bases not matched to a gene: 6. The germline gives CDR1 SGHTA, CDR2 FQGNSA. As DNA, the CDR3 is TGTGCCAGCAGTCACTCAGGGGGAAATCAGCCCCAGCATTTT. It translates to CASSHSGGNQPQHF. Variable domain in full (rest from reference TRBV7-2 and TRBJ1-5): GAGVSQSPSNKVTEKGKDVELRCDPISGHTALYWYRQSLGQGLEFLIYFQGNSAPDKSGLPSDRFSAERTGGSVSTLTIQRTQQEDSAVYLCASSHSGGNQPQHFGDGTRLSIL.